This TCR beta chain was observed in a study of shared clonotypes between healthy human individuals. The table came from immunoSEQ multiplex PCR; TCRdb's copy has only in-frame clones and leaves some out. In the table there are hundreds of thousands of clones, around 72% of which are singletons. Losses at the gene ends were 0 bases for V and 6 bases for J; bases not matched to a gene: 7. The CDR3 consists of 16 residues. Germline loops: CDR1 SGHRS, CDR2 YFSETQ. The donor population consisted of healthy HIV-negative adults with no recent acute infections or vaccinations. Splitting the CD4+ cells yielded a CD45RA+ naive subset and a CD45RA-negative memory subset.

The source is a woman aged 25 to 39 in good health. The sample consisted of memory CD4+ T cells sorted from blood. Subset described: CD45RA-negative fraction. The chain uses TRBV5-1 and TRBJ2-1, with TRBD2 matching over 9 bases. CDR3 in DNA: TGCGCCAGCAGCTTGGTGGCGGGAGGGCCGGGCAATGAGCAGTTCTTC. It encodes CASSLVAGGPGNEQFF.